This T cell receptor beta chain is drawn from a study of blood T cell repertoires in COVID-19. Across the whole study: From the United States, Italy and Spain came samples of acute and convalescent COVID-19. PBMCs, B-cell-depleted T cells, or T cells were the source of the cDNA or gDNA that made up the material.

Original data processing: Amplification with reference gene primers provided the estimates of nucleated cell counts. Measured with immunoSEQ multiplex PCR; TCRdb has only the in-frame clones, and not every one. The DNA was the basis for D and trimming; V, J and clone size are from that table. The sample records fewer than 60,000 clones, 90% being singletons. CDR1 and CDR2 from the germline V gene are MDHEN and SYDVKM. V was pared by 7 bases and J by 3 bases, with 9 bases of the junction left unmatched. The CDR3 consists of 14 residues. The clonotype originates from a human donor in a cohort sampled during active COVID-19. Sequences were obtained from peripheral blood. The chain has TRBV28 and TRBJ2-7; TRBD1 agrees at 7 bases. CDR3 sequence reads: CASNRGGRDYEQYF. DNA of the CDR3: TGTGCCAGCAACAGGGGTGGCAGAGACTACGAGCAGTACTTC.